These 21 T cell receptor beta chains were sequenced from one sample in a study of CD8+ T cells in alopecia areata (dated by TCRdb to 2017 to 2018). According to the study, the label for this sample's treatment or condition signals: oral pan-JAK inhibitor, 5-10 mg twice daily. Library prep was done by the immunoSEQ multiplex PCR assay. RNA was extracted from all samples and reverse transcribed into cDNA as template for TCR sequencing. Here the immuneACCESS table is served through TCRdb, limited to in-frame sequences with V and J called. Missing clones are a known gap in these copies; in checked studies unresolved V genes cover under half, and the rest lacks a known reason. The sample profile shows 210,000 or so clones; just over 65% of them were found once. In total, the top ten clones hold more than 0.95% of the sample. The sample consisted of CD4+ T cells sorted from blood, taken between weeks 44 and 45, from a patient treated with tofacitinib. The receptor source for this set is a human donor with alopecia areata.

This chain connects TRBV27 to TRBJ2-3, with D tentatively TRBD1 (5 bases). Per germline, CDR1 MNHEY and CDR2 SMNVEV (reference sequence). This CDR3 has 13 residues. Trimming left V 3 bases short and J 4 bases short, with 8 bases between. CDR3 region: CASSFQQADTQYF. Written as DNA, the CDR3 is TGTGCCAGCAGTTTTCAACAGGCAGATACGCAGTATTTT.

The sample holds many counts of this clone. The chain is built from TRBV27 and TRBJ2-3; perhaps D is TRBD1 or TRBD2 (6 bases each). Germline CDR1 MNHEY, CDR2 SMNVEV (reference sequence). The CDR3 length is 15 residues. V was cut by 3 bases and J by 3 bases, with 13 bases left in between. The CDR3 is CASSLEGRGTDTQYF. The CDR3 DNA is TGTGCCAGCAGTTTGGAGGGCAGGGGTACAGATACGCAGTATTTT.

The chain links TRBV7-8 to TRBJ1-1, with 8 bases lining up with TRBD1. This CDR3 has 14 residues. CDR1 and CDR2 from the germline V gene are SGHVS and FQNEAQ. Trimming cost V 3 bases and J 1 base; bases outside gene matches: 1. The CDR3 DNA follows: TGTGCCAGCAGCTTTGGACAGGGGAACACTGAAGCTTTCTTT. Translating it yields CASSFGQGNTEAFF.

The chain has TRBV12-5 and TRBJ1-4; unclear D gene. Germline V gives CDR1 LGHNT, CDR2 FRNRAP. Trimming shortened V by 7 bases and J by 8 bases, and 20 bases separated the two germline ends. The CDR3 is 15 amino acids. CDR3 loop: CASALGPSQGEKLFF. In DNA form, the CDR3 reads TGTGCTAGTGCTCTGGGTCCCTCCCAAGGAGAAAAACTGTTTTTT.

CDR3 DNA sequence: TGTGCCAGCAGCTTAGATGGACAGGGGGCTAATAATTCACCCCTCCACTTT. Protein product: CASSLDGQGANNSPLHF. The chain links TRBV11-2 to TRBJ1-6; 11 nucleotides match TRBD1. This CDR3 is built from 17 residues. J gave up 5 bases and V 0 bases, and 3 bases lay outside the gene matches. Looked up from germline, CDR1 is SGHAT and CDR2 is FQNNGV.

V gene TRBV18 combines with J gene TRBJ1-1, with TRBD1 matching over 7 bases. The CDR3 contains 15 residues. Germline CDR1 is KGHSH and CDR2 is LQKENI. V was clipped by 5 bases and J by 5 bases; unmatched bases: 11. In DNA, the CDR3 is TGTGCCAGCTCAGCGGCCCCAGGGGGAGGAACTGAAGCTTTCTTT. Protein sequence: CASSAAPGGGTEAFF.

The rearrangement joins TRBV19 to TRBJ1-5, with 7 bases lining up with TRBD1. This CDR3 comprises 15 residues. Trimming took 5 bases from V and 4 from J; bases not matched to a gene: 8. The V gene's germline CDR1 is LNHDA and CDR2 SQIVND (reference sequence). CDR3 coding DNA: TGTGCCAGTAGTGGCCAGGGGGTTGGGAATCAGCCCCAGCATTTT. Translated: CASSGQGVGNQPQHF.

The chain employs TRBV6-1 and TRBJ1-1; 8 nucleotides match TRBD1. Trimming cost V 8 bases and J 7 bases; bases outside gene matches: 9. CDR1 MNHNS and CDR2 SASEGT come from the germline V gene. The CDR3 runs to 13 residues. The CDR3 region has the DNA TGTGCCAGCGGAAGACAGGGGTATGGTGAAGCTTTCTTT. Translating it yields CASGRQGYGEAFF.

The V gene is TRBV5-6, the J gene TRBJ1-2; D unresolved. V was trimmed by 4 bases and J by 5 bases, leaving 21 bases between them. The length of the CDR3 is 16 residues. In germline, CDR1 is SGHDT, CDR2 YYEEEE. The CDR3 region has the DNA TGTGCCAGCAGCCGATCCCGACGGCAGGATCTTTATGGCTACACCTTC. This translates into CASSRSRRQDLYGYTF.

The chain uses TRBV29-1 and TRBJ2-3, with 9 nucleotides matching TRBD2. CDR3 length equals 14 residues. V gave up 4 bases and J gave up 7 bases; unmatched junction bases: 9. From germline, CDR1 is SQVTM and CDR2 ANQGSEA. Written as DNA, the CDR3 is TGCAGCGTTGTAGAGCTAGCGGGGATTAATACGCAGTATTTT. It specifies CSVVELAGINTQYF.

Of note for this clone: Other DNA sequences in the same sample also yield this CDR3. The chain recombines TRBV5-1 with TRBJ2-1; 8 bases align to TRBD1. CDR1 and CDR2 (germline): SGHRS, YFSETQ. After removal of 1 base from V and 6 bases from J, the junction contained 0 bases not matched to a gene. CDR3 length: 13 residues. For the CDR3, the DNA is TGCGCCAGCAGCTTGACAGGGGGCAATGAGCAGTTCTTC. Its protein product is CASSLTGGNEQFF.

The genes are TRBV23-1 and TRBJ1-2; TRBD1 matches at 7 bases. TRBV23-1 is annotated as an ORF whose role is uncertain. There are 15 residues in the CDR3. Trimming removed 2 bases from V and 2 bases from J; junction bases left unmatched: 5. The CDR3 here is CASSQKETGNYGYTF. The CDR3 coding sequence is TGCGCCAGCAGTCAAAAGGAGACAGGGAACTATGGCTACACCTTC.

The CDR3: CASSLGGTDTQYF. The CDR3 DNA sequence: TGTGCCAGCAGCCTGGGGGGCACAGATACGCAGTATTTT. The chain links TRBV11-3 to TRBJ2-3, with D perhaps assigned TRBD1 or TRBD2 (5 bases each). Germline CDR1 is SGHNT and CDR2 is YENEEA. There are 13 residues in the CDR3. Trimming took 5 bases from V and 1 from J, leaving 7 bases between them.

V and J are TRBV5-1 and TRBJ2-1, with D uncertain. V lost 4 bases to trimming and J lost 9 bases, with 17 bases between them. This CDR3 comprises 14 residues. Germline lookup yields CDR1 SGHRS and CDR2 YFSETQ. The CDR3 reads CASSVPGLPVEQFF. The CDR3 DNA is TGCGCCAGCAGCGTCCCGGGCCTCCCGGTTGAGCAGTTCTTC.

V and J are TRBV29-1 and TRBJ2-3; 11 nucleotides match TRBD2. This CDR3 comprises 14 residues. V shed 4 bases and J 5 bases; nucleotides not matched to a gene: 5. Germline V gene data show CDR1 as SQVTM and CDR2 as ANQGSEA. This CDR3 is CSVAIAGGIDTQYF. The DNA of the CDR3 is TGCAGCGTTGCGATAGCGGGGGGGATAGATACGCAGTATTTT.

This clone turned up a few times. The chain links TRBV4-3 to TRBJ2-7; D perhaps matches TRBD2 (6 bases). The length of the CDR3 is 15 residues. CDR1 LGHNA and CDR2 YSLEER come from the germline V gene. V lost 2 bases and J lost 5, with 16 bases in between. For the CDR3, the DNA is TGCGCCAGCAGCCAATCAAGCTCTCGGGAGAACGAGCAGTACTTC. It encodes CASSQSSSRENEQYF.

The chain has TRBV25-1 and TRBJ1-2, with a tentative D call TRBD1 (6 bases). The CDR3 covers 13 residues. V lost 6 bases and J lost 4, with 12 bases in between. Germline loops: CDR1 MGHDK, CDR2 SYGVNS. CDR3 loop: CASRAGEAYGYTF. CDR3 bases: TGTGCCAGCAGGGCAGGGGAAGCCTATGGCTACACCTTC.

The CDR3 sequence is CASSPGSGVGYEQYF. The CDR3 bases are TGTGCCAGCTCACCGGGATCAGGGGTGGGCTACGAGCAGTACTTC. The rearrangement joins TRBV18 to TRBJ2-5, with a tentative D call TRBD1 (6 bases). The better agreement between TRBJ2-7 and the DNA end casts doubt on the J call. The CDR3 is 15 residues long. CDR1 and CDR2 (germline): KGHSH, LQKENI.

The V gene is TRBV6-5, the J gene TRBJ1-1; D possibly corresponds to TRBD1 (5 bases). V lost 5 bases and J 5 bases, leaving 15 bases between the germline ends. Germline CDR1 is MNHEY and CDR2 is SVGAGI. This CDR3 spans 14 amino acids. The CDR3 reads CASSHPEKGTEAFF. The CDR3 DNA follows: TGTGCCAGCAGTCACCCCGAGAAGGGGACTGAAGCTTTCTTT.

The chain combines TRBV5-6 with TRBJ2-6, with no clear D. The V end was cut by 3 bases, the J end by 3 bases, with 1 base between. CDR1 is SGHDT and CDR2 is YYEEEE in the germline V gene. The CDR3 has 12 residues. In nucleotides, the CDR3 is TGTGCCAGCAGCTATGGGGCCAACGTCCTGACTTTC. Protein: CASSYGANVLTF.

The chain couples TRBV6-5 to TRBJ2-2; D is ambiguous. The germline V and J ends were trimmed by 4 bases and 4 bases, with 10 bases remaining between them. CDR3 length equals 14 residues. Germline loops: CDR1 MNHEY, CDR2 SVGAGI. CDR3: CASSSSGVTGELFF. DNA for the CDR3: TGTGCCAGCAGTTCATCGGGTGTCACCGGGGAGCTGTTTTTT.